The entry that follows covers one TCR beta chain sequence. Antigen unknown. PCR involved 60 Vbeta and 13 Jbeta primers. Produced via immunoSEQ multiplex PCR; TCRdb's table is partial and in-frame only. The sample shows 95,000 to 120,000 clones, roughly 80% of them seen only once. Trimming pared 2 bases from V and 4 bases from J, leaving 12 bases between. Germline V gene lookup returns CDR1 SGHAT and CDR2 FQNNGV. The CDR3 length is 14 residues. The data belong to a study of cytomegalovirus exposure and HLA in healthy donors. General study points: From TCR beta sequences, most subjects' HLA-A and HLA-B alleles were reportedly predicted accurately.

This receptor was obtained from a woman aged 25 to 39 in good health and CMV-seropositive. The sample comprised PBMCs. The chain links TRBV11-2 to TRBJ2-7, with D tentatively TRBD1 (5 bases). CDR3 region: CASSLSLTVYEQYF. The DNA for the CDR3 is TGTGCCAGCAGCTTATCTTTGACAGTTTACGAGCAGTACTTC.